This TCR beta chain derives from a study of blood T cell repertoires in COVID-19. On the study more broadly: The origin of the acute and convalescent COVID-19 samples was the United States, Italy and Spain. PBMCs, B-cell-depleted T cells, or T cells provided the cDNA or gDNA that made up the material.

Per the study methods: Reference gene primer amplification gave nucleated cell count estimates. TCRdb's table, derived via immunoSEQ multiplex PCR, lists solely in-frame clones and lacks some. Clonal size and the V and J genes are those of that table, whereas D and trimming came from the DNA. This sample has tens of thousands of clones, with roughly nine tenths found just once. The V end lost 3 bases, the J end lost 4 bases, and 18 bases lay between the germline ends. CDR3 length equals 16 residues. CDR1 is SGHRS, CDR2 YFSETQ, per germline. Sequencing was carried out using peripheral blood. The chain combines TRBV5-1 with TRBJ2-3; a possible D gene is TRBD2 (7 bases). This receptor was identified in a man aged 65-85 years with acute or convalescent COVID-19. The CDR3 DNA follows: TGCGCCAGCAGCTCTGGAGGGGGGGCTTTGGCAGATACGCAGTATTTT. Encoded protein: CASSSGGGALADTQYF.